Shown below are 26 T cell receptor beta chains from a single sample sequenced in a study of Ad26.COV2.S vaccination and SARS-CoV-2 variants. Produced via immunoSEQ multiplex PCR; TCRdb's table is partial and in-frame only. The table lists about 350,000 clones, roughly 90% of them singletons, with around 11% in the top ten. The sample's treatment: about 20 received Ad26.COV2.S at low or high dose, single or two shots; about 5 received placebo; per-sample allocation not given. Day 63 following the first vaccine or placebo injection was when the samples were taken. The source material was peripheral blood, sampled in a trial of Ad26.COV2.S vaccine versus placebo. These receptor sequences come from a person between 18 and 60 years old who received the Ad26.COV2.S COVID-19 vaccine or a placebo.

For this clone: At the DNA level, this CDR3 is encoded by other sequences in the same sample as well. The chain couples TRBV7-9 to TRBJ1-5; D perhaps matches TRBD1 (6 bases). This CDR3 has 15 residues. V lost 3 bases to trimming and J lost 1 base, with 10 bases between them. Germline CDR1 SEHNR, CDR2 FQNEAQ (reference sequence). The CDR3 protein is CASSFGGHSNQPQHF. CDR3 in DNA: TGTGCCAGCAGCTTTGGGGGGCACAGCAATCAGCCCCAGCATTTT.

DNA for the CDR3: TGTGCCAGCAGCAAAAGGCGGGACACTAGATTCAATTCACCCCTCCACTTT. Translated, it gives CASSKRRDTRFNSPLHF. This chain joins TRBV21-1 and TRBJ1-6. TRBV21-1 is described as a pseudogene. The CDR3 totals 17 residues.

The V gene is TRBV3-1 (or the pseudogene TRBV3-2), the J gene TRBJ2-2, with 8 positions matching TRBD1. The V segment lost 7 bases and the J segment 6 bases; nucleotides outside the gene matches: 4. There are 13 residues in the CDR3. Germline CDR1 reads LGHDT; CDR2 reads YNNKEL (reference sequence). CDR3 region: CASKPGGPGELFF. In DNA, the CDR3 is TGTGCCAGCAAACCAGGGGGCCCCGGGGAGCTGTTTTTT.

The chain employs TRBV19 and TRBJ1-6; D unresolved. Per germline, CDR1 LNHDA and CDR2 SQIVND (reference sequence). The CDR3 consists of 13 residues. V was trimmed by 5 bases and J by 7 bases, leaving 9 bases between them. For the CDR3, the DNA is TGTGCCAGTAGTTATGGGTGGAATTCACCCCTCCACTTT. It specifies CASSYGWNSPLHF.

Here the CDR3 DNA reads TGTGCCAGCAGTTTCGACAGTAGCTCCTACAATGAGCAGTTCTTC. Its protein product is CASSFDSSSYNEQFF. The chain recombines TRBV27 with TRBJ2-1; D might be TRBD1 (5 bases). The germline V and J ends were trimmed by 3 bases and 0 bases, with 9 bases remaining between them. Germline values: CDR1 MNHEY, CDR2 SMNVEV (reference sequence). The CDR3 runs to 15 residues.

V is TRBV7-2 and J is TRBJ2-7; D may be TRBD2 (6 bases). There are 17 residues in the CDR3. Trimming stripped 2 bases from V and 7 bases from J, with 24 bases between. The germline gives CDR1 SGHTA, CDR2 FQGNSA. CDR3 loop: CASSLKLGGFAPGEQYF. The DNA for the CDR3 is TGTGCCAGCAGCTTAAAACTGGGGGGTTTCGCACCGGGTGAGCAGTACTTC.

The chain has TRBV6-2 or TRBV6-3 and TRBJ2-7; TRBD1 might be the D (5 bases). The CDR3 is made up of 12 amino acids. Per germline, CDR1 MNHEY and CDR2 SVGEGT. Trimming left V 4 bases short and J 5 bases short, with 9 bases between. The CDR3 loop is CASSFLQDEQYF. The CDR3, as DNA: TGTGCCAGCAGTTTCCTACAGGACGAGCAGTACTTC.

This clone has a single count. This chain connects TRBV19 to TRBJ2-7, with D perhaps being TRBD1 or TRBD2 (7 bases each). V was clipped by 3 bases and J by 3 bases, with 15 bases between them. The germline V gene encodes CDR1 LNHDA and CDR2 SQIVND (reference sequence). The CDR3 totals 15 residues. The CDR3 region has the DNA TGTGCCAGTAGTATTAGTACAGGGGACTACTACGAGCAGTACTTC. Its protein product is CASSISTGDYYEQYF.

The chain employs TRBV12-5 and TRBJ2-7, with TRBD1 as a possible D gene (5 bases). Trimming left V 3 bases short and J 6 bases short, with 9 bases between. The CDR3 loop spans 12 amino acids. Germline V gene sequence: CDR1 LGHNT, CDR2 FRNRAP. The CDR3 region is CASGFTGGEQYF. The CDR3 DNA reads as TGTGCTAGTGGTTTCACAGGTGGCGAGCAGTACTTC. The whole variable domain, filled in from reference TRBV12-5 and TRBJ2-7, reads DARVTQTPRHKVTEMGQEVTMRCQPILGHNTVFWYRQTMMQGLELLAYFRNRAPLDDSGMPKDRFSAEMPDATLATLKIQPSEPRDSAVYFCASGFTGGEQYFGPGTRLTVT.

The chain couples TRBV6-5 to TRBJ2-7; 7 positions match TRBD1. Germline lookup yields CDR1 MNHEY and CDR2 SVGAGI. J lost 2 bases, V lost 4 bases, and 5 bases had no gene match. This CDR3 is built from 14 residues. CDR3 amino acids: CASSSGGPAYEQYF. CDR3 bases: TGTGCCAGCAGTTCAGGGGGTCCAGCCTACGAGCAGTACTTC.

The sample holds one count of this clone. Here the CDR3 DNA reads TGTGCCAGCAGCCCGCAGAACCAAGAGACCCAGTACTTC. Translation gives CASSPQNQETQYF. The chain recombines TRBV11-2 with TRBJ2-5; D is unresolved. The CDR3 has 13 residues. The ends were cut back, 5 bases at V and 0 bases at J, with 7 bases in the middle. Looked up from germline, CDR1 is SGHAT and CDR2 is FQNNGV.

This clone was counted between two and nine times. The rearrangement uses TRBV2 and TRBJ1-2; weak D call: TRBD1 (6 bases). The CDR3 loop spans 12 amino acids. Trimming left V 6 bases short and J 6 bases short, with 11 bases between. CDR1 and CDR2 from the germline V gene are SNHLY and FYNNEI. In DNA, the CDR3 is TGTGCCAGCAGGATAAACAGGGATGGCTACACCTTC. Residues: CASRINRDGYTF.

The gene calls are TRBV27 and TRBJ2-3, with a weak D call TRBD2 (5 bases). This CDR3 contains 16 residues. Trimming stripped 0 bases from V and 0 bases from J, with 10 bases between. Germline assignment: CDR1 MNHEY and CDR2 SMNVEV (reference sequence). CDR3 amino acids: CASSLSFRGSTDTQYF. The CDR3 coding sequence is TGTGCCAGCAGTTTATCGTTCCGGGGTAGCACAGATACGCAGTATTTT.

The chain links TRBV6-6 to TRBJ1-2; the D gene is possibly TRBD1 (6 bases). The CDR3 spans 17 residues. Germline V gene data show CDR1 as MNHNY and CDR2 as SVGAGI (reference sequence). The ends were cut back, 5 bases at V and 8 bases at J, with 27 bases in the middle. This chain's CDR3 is CASSPHWATGALPGYTF. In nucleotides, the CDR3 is TGTGCCAGCAGTCCCCACTGGGCCACGGGGGCGTTACCGGGCTACACCTTC.

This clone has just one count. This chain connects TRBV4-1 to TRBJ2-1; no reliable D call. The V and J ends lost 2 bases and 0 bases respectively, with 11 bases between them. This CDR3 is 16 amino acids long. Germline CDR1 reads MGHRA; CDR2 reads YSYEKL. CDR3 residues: CASSQQLSRSYNEQFF. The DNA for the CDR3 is TGCGCCAGCAGCCAACAGTTGTCTCGCTCCTACAATGAGCAGTTCTTC.

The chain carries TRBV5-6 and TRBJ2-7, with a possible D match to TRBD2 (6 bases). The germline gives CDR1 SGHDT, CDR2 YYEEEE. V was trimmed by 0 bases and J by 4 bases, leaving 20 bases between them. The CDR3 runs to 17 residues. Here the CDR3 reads CASSLAHGTGEWYEQYF. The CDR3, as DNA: TGTGCCAGCAGCTTGGCCCACGGGACGGGAGAATGGTACGAGCAGTACTTC.

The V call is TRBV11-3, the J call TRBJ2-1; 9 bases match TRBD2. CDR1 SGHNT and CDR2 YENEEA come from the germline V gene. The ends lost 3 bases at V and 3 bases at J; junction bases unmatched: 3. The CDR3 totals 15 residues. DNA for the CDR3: TGTGCCAGCAGCTTTAGCGGGAGTGACTACAATGAGCAGTTCTTC. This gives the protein CASSFSGSDYNEQFF.

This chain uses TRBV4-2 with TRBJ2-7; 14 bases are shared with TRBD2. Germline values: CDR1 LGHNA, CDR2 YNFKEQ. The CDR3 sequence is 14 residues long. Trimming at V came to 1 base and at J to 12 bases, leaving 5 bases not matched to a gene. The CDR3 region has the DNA TGTGCCAGCAGCCAAGCGGGACTAGCGGGAGTTGCGTACTTC. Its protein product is CASSQAGLAGVAYF.

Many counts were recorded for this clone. DNA for the CDR3: TGTGCCAGCAGTACGACTAGCGGGAGGGCCTCCTCCTACGAGCAGTACTTC. It specifies CASSTTSGRASSYEQYF. The V gene is TRBV2, the J gene TRBJ2-7; 14 bases fit TRBD2. The CDR3 is made up of 17 amino acids. The germline CDR1 and CDR2 sequences are SNHLY and FYNNEI. The ends lost 5 bases at V and 0 bases at J; junction bases unmatched: 6.

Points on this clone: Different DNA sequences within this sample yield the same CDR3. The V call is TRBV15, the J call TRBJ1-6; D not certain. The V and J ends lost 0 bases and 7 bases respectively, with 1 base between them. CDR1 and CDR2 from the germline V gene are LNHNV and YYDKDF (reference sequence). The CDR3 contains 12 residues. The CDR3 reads CATSRENSPLHF. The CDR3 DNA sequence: TGTGCCACCAGCAGAGAGAATTCACCCCTCCACTTT.

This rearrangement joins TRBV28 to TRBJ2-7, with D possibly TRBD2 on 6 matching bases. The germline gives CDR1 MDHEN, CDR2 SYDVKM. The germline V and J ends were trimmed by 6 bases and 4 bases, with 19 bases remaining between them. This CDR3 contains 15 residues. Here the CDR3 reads CASSSPGAGRYEQYF. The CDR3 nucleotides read TGTGCCAGCAGCTCCCCCGGCGCGGGGAGGTACGAGCAGTACTTC.

The CDR3 nucleotides are TGTGCCAGCTCACCACCTTGGCAGGGGATAGAGACCCAGTACTTC. Protein product: CASSPPWQGIETQYF. V and J are TRBV18 and TRBJ2-5; tentative D call: TRBD1 (6 bases). Germline V lookup: CDR1 KGHSH, CDR2 LQKENI. Trimming cost V 0 bases and J 4 bases, with 12 bases left between them. CDR3 size: 15 residues.

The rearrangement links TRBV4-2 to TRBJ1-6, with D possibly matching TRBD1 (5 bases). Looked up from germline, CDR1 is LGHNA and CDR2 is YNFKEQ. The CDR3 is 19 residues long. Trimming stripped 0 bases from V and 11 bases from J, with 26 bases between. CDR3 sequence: CASSQESGRGTLERAPLHF. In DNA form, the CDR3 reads TGTGCCAGCAGCCAAGAGTCAGGGAGGGGAACCCTAGAAAGAGCACCCCTCCACTTT.

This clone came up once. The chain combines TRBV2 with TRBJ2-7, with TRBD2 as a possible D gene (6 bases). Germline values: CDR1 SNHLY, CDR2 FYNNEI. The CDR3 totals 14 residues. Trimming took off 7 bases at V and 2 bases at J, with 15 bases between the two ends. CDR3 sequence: CASNLQSGAYEQYF. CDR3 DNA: TGTGCCAGCAACTTACAGTCGGGGGCCTACGAGCAGTACTTC.

Here the CDR3 DNA reads TGTGCCAGCAGTTACCTATACCCCCCCGGGGAAGCTTTCTTT. This encodes CASSYLYPPGEAFF. The chain links TRBV6-5 to TRBJ1-1; D gene unclear. CDR3 length equals 14 residues. V lost 2 bases and J 8 bases, leaving 15 bases between the germline ends. CDR1 MNHEY and CDR2 SVGAGI come from the germline V gene.

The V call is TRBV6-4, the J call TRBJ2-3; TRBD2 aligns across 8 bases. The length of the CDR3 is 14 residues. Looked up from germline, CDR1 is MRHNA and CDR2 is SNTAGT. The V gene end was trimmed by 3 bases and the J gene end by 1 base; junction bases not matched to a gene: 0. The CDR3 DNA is TGTGCCAGCAGTGAAGCGGGGGGCACAGATACGCAGTATTTT. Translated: CASSEAGGTDTQYF.